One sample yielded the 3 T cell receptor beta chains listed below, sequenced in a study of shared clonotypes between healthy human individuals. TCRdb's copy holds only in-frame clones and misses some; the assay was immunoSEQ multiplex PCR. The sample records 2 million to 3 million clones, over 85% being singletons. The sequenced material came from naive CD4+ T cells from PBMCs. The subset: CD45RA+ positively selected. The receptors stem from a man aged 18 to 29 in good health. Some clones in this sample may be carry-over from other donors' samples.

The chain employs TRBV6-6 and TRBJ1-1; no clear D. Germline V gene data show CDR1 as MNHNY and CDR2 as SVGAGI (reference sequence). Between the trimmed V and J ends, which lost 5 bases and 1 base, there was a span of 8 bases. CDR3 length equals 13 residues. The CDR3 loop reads CASSRPENTEAFF. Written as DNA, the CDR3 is TGTGCCAGCAGTAGACCAGAGAACACTGAAGCTTTCTTT.

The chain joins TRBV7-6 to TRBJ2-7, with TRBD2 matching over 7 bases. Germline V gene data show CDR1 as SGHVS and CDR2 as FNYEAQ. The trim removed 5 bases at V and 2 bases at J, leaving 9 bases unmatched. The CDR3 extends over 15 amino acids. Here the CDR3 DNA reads TGTGCCAGCAGCCCGGTAGGCGGGAGCCCCTACGAGCAGTACTTC. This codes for CASSPVGGSPYEQYF.

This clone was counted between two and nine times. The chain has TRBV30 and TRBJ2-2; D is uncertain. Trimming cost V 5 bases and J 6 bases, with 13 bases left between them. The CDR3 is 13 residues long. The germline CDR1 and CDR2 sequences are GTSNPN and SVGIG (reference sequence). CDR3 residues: CAWGHSVAGELFF. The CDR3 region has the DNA TGTGCCTGGGGCCACAGTGTTGCCGGGGAGCTGTTTTTT.